This T cell receptor beta chain was retrieved from a study of radiation and T cells in renal cell carcinoma. Findings of the study overall: From baseline, blood top tumor clonotypes peaked at 2 weeks post-radiation. Pretreatment tumor biopsies were lacking, so baseline clonotypes are unknown.

The data were produced by immunoSEQ multiplex PCR, yet TCRdb's version contains in-frame clones alone and is incomplete. The sample shows 130,000 to 150,000 clones, roughly 90% of them seen only once. A note on this clone: Its antigen is unidentified.

Sample time point: baseline pretreatment blood. Treatment described: 15 Gy SBRT to primary tumor, nephrectomy 4 weeks later. Blood was sampled at baseline, 2 weeks and 4 weeks after SBRT. The source was blood, collected from a patient whose treatment included radiotherapy and nephrectomy. The TCR originated in a woman between 45 and 60 years old with renal cell carcinoma.

CDR3 DNA: TGTGCCAGCAGCCACCTTAGGGGTAACAATGAGCAGTTCTTC. This translates into CASSHLRGNNEQFF. The chain employs TRBV4-2 and TRBJ2-1, with D possibly being TRBD1 (5 bases). The germline V gene encodes CDR1 LGHNA and CDR2 YNFKEQ. The CDR3 consists of 14 residues. Trimming stripped 3 bases from V and 5 bases from J, with 11 bases between.